The clone carrying this T cell receptor beta chain has a count of ten or more. The sample belongs to a study of T cells in Graves' hyperthyroidism and ophthalmopathy. Subjects with ophthalmopathy showed a Clinical Activity Score no lower than 3, a NOSPECS grade no lower than 4, and a duration shorter than 3 months. RNA transcripts served as the template for amplifying TCR beta CDR3 regions. Primed by the HTBI set, a first-round RT-PCR was run on the TCR CDR3. TCRdb recomputed calls from the multiplex PCR reads with MiXCR, one row per CDR3 protein. The data show about 640,000 distinct CDR3 sequences, roughly 15% seen once. The germline gives CDR1 MDHEN, CDR2 SYDVKM. There are 13 residues in the CDR3. The junction had 2 bases not matched to a gene; V was cut back by 6 bases and J by 4 bases.

The V and J genes are TRBV28 and TRBJ2-3; 9 nucleotides agree with TRBD1. This TCR came from a woman aged 45-60 years with Graves' ophthalmopathy. The material sequenced was blood. CDR3 sequence: CASRRQGADTQYF. The CDR3 DNA follows: TGTGCCAGCAGGCGACAGGGGGCAGATACGCAGTATTTT.